This TCR beta chain was captured in a study of type 1 regulatory T cells. Whole-study context: An in vitro protocol generated T-allo10, a Tr1-enriched, alloantigen-specific CD4 T cell product.

As to this clonotype: Its antigen is unknown.

CDR1 and CDR2 (germline): SGHRS, YFSETQ. V was shortened by 5 bases and J by 3 bases, with 14 bases between the two germline ends. CDR3 length equals 14 residues. Using its own MiXCR run on the reads, TCRdb lists one record per CDR3 protein. Seen here are approximately 43,000 distinct CDR3 sequences, approximately 12% observed once, and the top ten hold over 7%. Findings of the study overall: Type 1 regulatory T cells had a more restricted TCR repertoire than non-type 1 regulatory T cells.

The sequence derives from a human donor in good health. The rearrangement uses TRBV5-1 and TRBJ1-1; D might be TRBD1 (5 bases). Sample: cultured non-Tr1 T cells, either the whole culture or a sorted T cell fraction (not recorded which). The CDR3 sequence is CASSLGAGDTEAFF. CDR3 in DNA: TGCGCCAGCAGTCTCGGGGCTGGGGACACTGAAGCTTTCTTT.